This entry lists 27 T cell receptor beta chains sequenced from one sample in a study of molecular identifiers for immune sequencing clone quantification. MiXCR, run by TCRdb on the PCR reads, gives a single entry per CDR3 protein. The table shows under 800,000 distinct CDR3 sequences, with about 25% occurring only once. The sequenced sample consisted of naive CD8+ T cells from blood, with Jurkat cell RNA spiked in. Subset reported: FACS-sorted CD8+CD4-CCR7+CD45RA+ naive T cells. These receptors all stem from a human donor in good health. Some libraries in this study had Jurkat cell RNA spiked in.

This clonotype was seen repeatedly, ten times or more. The chain employs TRBV12-3 or TRBV12-4 and TRBJ2-4, with D possibly matching TRBD1 (7 bases). The ends were cut back, 1 base at V and 8 bases at J, with 15 bases in the middle. The CDR3 runs 15 residues. The CDR3 sequence is CASSLEEGAKDIQYF. The CDR3 DNA reads as TGTGCCAGCAGTTTAGAGGAGGGGGCGAAGGACATTCAGTACTTC.

This clonotype came up many times. The chain is built from TRBV7-9 and TRBJ1-1; 9 bases are shared with TRBD1. From germline, CDR1 is SEHNR and CDR2 FQNEAQ (reference sequence). After removal of 4 bases from V and 8 bases from J, the junction contained 8 bases not matched to a gene. The CDR3 is made up of 14 amino acids. The CDR3 bases are TGTGCCAGCAGCTCCCCGGGACAGGGTTTCGAAGCTTTCTTT. It translates to CASSSPGQGFEAFF.

DNA of the CDR3: TGTGCCAGCAGTTACGCCGATGGGTCGGATTCACCCCTCCACTTT. This encodes CASSYADGSDSPLHF. The chain combines TRBV6-5 with TRBJ1-6; D not resolved. This CDR3 contains 15 residues. The germline V and J ends were trimmed by 2 bases and 8 bases, with 13 bases remaining between them. Germline V gene sequence: CDR1 MNHEY, CDR2 SVGAGI.

This clonotype has more than one count but fewer than ten. The V call is TRBV6-6, the J call TRBJ1-2; D is undetermined. The CDR3 spans 16 residues. Germline values: CDR1 MNHNY, CDR2 SVGAGI (reference sequence). Trimming cost V 5 bases and J 3 bases, with 19 bases left between them. The CDR3 DNA follows: TGTGCCAGCAGTCAAACCCGGACTCCCGACGACTATGGCTACACCTTC. It encodes CASSQTRTPDDYGYTF.

A word on this clonotype: Sequence at one end of the junction differs from germline and may be a read error. This chain connects TRBV4-1 to TRBJ2-1; 11 nucleotides match TRBD2. In germline, CDR1 is MGHRA, CDR2 YSYEKL. CDR3 length: 18 residues. CDR3 sequence: CASSQDSASGRTYNEQLF. In nucleotides, the CDR3 is TGCGCCAGCAGCCAAGATTCGGCTAGCGGGAGGACCTACAATGAGCAGCTCTTC.

As regards this clonotype: The germline gene is not matched at one end of the junction; a read error may be the cause. The chain carries TRBV6-2 or TRBV6-3 and TRBJ1-2; weak D call: TRBD1 (5 bases). Per the germline V gene, CDR1 is MNHEY and CDR2 is SVGEGT. This CDR3 contains 14 residues. DNA for the CDR3: TGTGCCAGCAATCCGACCGGGACCCTCGATGGCTACGCCTTC. It translates to CASNPTGTLDGYAF.

The chain joins TRBV6-2 or TRBV6-3 to TRBJ1-1, with a tentative D call TRBD1 (5 bases). CDR3 length: 16 amino acids. The V gene lost 0 bases and the J gene lost 11 bases, with 22 bases spanning the gap. CDR1 is MNHEY and CDR2 is SVGEGT in the germline V gene. The CDR3 DNA follows: TGTGCCAGCAGTTACTCCGGGGGGAGGTACTGGACGGAGGCTTTCTTT. Amino acids: CASSYSGGRYWTEAFF.

This clonotype has a count of ten or more. This rearrangement joins TRBV6-1 to TRBJ2-7, with 9 nucleotides matching TRBD1. The junction had 2 bases not matched to a gene; V was cut back by 2 bases and J by 3 bases. CDR1 and CDR2 (germline): MNHNS, SASEGT. This CDR3 region has 14 residues. CDR3 in amino acids: CASSELGQGYEQYF. The CDR3 region has the DNA TGTGCCAGCAGTGAACTGGGACAGGGCTACGAGCAGTACTTC.

Notes on this clonotype: One base away lies a much larger clone, so this may be a sequencing read error. The chain couples TRBV7-9 to TRBJ2-7; D not certain. The CDR3 contains 14 residues. Germline assignment: CDR1 SEHNR and CDR2 FQNEAQ (reference sequence). V shed 5 bases and J shed 2 bases, with 13 bases lying between them. CDR3 loop: CASSPQEWAYEQYF. As DNA, the CDR3 is TGTGCCAGCAGCCCGCAGGAGTGGGCCTACGAGCAGTACTTC.

A few counts support this clonotype. The V gene is TRBV9, the J gene TRBJ2-5; TRBD1 agrees at 8 bases. CDR3 length: 15 amino acids. Germline V gene lookup returns CDR1 SGDLS and CDR2 YYNGEE. Unmatched junction bases numbered 9, after V lost 3 bases and J lost 5 bases. CDR3 nucleotide sequence: TGTGCCAGCAGCGCCACTTCAGGGGGCTCGGAGACCCAGTACTTC. Encoded protein: CASSATSGGSETQYF.

This clonotype was counted only a few times. The chain is built from TRBV30 and TRBJ1-6; D ambiguous. Germline V gene sequence: CDR1 GTSNPN, CDR2 SVGIG (reference sequence). Deletions cut 0 bases from V and 10 bases from J, with 10 bases between. The CDR3 totals 13 residues. The CDR3 nucleotides are TGTGCCTGGAGTGTAGAGGGCACATCACCCCTCCACTTT. Protein: CAWSVEGTSPLHF.

Many counts were recorded for this clonotype. CDR3 bases: TGTGCCAGCAGCGTAGAGGGGTTAGGGGAAAAACTGTTTTTT. Protein: CASSVEGLGEKLFF. The gene calls are TRBV9 and TRBJ1-4, with a possible D match to TRBD1 (5 bases). V was trimmed by 0 bases and J by 8 bases, leaving 11 bases between them. CDR3 length: 14 amino acids. Germline loops: CDR1 SGDLS, CDR2 YYNGEE.

This clonotype was detected only a few times. The chain combines TRBV7-8 with TRBJ1-4; D is ambiguous. The length of the CDR3 is 14 residues. Germline loops: CDR1 SGHVS, CDR2 FQNEAQ. V lost 1 base to trimming and J lost 8 bases, with 11 bases between them. The CDR3 nucleotides read TGTGCCAGCAGCTTAGGAGGATTTGAGGAAAAACTGTTTTTT. Protein sequence: CASSLGGFEEKLFF.

A few counts support this clonotype. The chain carries TRBV11-2 and TRBJ1-1, with a possible D match to TRBD1 (5 bases). The CDR3 has 12 amino acids. The germline V gene encodes CDR1 SGHAT and CDR2 FQNNGV. V lost 5 bases to trimming and J lost 6 bases, with 10 bases between them. The CDR3 protein is CASSPSGAEAFF. The CDR3 DNA follows: TGTGCCAGCAGCCCATCGGGGGCTGAAGCTTTCTTT.

This clonotype has a handful of counts. The chain carries TRBV11-2 and TRBJ2-7; D might be TRBD1 (5 bases). This CDR3 has 14 amino acids. CDR1 SGHAT and CDR2 FQNNGV come from the germline V gene. Trimming left V 1 base short and J 5 bases short, with 12 bases between. This CDR3 reads CASSLGSGSNEQYF. The CDR3 bases are TGTGCCAGCAGCTTAGGTTCAGGGTCCAACGAGCAGTACTTC.

The chain employs TRBV21-1 and TRBJ2-7; the D call of TRBD2 is as the table states it, not checked on the DNA. TRBV21-1 corresponds to a pseudogene. This CDR3 region has 16 residues. The CDR3 sequence is CASSAGAGEGIYEQYF. CDR3 DNA sequence: TGTGCCAGCAGCGCCGGTGCGGGGGAAGGCATCTACGAGCAGTACTTC.

This clonotype showed up just a few times. The rearrangement uses TRBV28 and TRBJ2-7, with D perhaps matching TRBD1 (6 bases). This CDR3 contains 15 residues. V was cut by 6 bases and J by 0 bases, with 15 bases left in between. From germline, CDR1 is MDHEN and CDR2 SYDVKM. The CDR3 nucleotides are TGTGCCAGCAGCCCCAGGGGAGTAAGCTCCTACGAGCAGTACTTC. As protein: CASSPRGVSSYEQYF.

Concerning this clonotype itself: With a much larger clone just one base away, this may be a read error. The genes are TRBV29-1 and TRBJ2-7; a weak D match, TRBD1 (6 bases). The CDR3 totals 13 residues. Trimming cost V 1 base and J 3 bases, with 10 bases left between them. Looked up from germline, CDR1 is SQVTM and CDR2 is ANQGSEA. DNA for the CDR3: TGCAGCGTTGAAGGGACAGTCAACTACGAGCAGTACTTC. It translates to CSVEGTVNYEQYF.

The sample holds many counts of this clonotype. The chain joins TRBV4-1 to TRBJ1-1, with TRBD1 as a possible D gene (5 bases). This CDR3 has 15 amino acids. In germline, CDR1 is MGHRA, CDR2 YSYEKL. With 1 base removed from V and 0 bases from J, the gap between germline ends came to 9 bases. The CDR3 nucleotides read TGCGCCAGCAGCCAAGCGGCAGGGATGAACACTGAAGCTTTCTTT. Translated, it gives CASSQAAGMNTEAFF.

For this clonotype: A read error may explain this, as a much larger clone is one base away. V and J are TRBV4-1 and TRBJ2-7, with D possibly being TRBD2 (5 bases). CDR3 length equals 14 residues. Looked up from germline, CDR1 is MGHRA and CDR2 is YSYEKL. Between the trimmed V and J ends, which lost 5 bases and 0 bases, there was a span of 11 bases. The CDR3 protein is CASSSSSRSYEQYF. CDR3 sequence (DNA): TGCGCCAGCAGCTCGTCTAGCCGCTCCTACGAGCAGTACTTC.

The gene calls are TRBV19 and TRBJ1-5; no definite D call. V lost 3 bases and J lost 3, with 12 bases in between. Germline V gene sequence: CDR1 LNHDA, CDR2 SQIVND (reference sequence). The CDR3 is 15 amino acids. The CDR3 DNA reads as TGTGCCAGTAGTATGTACGGGTATAACAATCAGCCCCAGCATTTT. Translated: CASSMYGYNNQPQHF.

This clonotype was counted between two and nine times. The J gene is TRBJ2-7, the V gene TRBV5-1, with 7 positions matching TRBD2. V lost 3 bases, J lost 4 bases, and 4 bases stayed unmatched. Germline V gene sequence: CDR1 SGHRS, CDR2 YFSETQ. The CDR3 has 13 amino acids. This CDR3 is CASSSGGGYEQYF. For the CDR3, the DNA is TGCGCCAGCAGCTCGGGGGGTGGATACGAGCAGTACTTC.

The genes are TRBV28 and TRBJ2-2, with D perhaps TRBD1 or TRBD2 (5 bases each). This CDR3 is built from 13 residues. Germline V gene sequence: CDR1 MDHEN, CDR2 SYDVKM. V shed 7 bases and J shed 7 bases, with 13 bases lying between them. Written as DNA, the CDR3 is TGTGCCAGCACGGGGCCTTGGTACGGGGAGCTGTTTTTT. It is translated as CASTGPWYGELFF. Together with reference TRBV28 and TRBJ2-2, the CDR3 gives the full variable domain: DVKVTQSSRYLVKRTGEKVFLECVQDMDHENMFWYRQDPGLGLRLIYFSYDVKMKEKGDIPEGYSVSREKKERFSLILESASTNQTSMYLCASTGPWYGELFFGEGSRLTVL.

This clonotype came up many times. V usage is TRBV6-5 and J usage is TRBJ2-3; the match to TRBD1 covers 7 bases. Trimming at V came to 0 bases and at J to 11 bases, leaving 2 bases not matched to a gene. The germline gives CDR1 MNHEY, CDR2 SVGAGI. The CDR3 has 12 residues. DNA for the CDR3: TGTGCCAGCAGTTACTCGGGGACAGTGCAGTATTTT. Protein product: CASSYSGTVQYF.

This clonotype came up a few times. V is TRBV6-6 and J is TRBJ1-5; D not resolved. Trimming cost V 2 bases and J 0 bases, with 5 bases left between them. The CDR3 extends over 14 amino acids. Germline lookup yields CDR1 MNHNY and CDR2 SVGAGI (reference sequence). The CDR3 region has the DNA TGTGCCAGCAGTTACGACTATAGCAATCAGCCCCAGCATTTT. Translation gives CASSYDYSNQPQHF.

The sample holds many counts of this clonotype. The rearrangement joins TRBV4-2 to TRBJ1-3, with 10 bases identical to TRBD1. Germline V gene lookup returns CDR1 LGHNA and CDR2 YNFKEQ. Trimming took 1 base from V and 7 from J; bases not matched to a gene: 13. The CDR3 is 18 amino acids. The CDR3 DNA reads as TGTGCCAGCAGCCAAGGGCTTGCCGGGACAGGGGTCGGGAACACCATATATTTT. Translating gives CASSQGLAGTGVGNTIYF.

A word on this clonotype: A read error may be the cause here, since a much bigger clone is one base away. The chain employs TRBV4-3 and TRBJ1-1; D is undetermined. The CDR3 is made up of 12 amino acids. CDR1 and CDR2 from the germline V gene are LGHNA and YSLEER. The CDR3 region has the DNA TGCGCCAGCAGCCAAGGGCAGACTGAAGCTATCTTT. It is translated as CASSQGQTEAIF.